This T cell receptor beta chain was documented in a study of control samples from healthy donors and cancer patients. The count of this clone is one. Germline assignment: CDR1 LGHDT and CDR2 YNNKEL (reference sequence). The CDR3 consists of 13 residues. Trimming stripped 3 bases from V and 5 bases from J, with 10 bases between. The protocol was immunoSEQ multiplex PCR, while the TCRdb copy is restricted to in-frame clones and leaves out a portion. The table has roughly 400,000 clones, 80% to 95% seen once. Sample: PBMCs. This TCR was recovered from a man in his forties with head and neck cancer. The J gene is TRBJ1-1, the V gene TRBV3-1 (or the pseudogene TRBV3-2); D unresolved. The CDR3 nucleotides read TGTGCCAGCAGCCACGTCAGGAGGACTGAAGCTTTCTTT. Protein sequence: CASSHVRRTEAFF.